These T cell receptor beta chains were read from a single sample in a study of T cell responses to AZD1222 COVID-19 vaccine. Sequenced by immunoSEQ multiplex PCR; TCRdb stores in-frame clones only, minus some. The top ten hold less than 3% of the sample, which has over 150,000 clones, less than 95% seen once. The material was peripheral blood, obtained on day 0 of AZD1222 vaccination. Receptors were obtained from an adult in good health. The CDR3 runs from the conserved cysteine through the conserved F or W. Each record gives: V gene, D gene, J gene, clone size, CDR3 protein, CDR3 DNA. A D gene is named only where the DNA matches it firmly. Size values are once, few and many counts, or a class for expanded clones, and some rows have none.

>TRBV7-6|.|TRBJ1-1|.
CASSHLNQAFF
TGTGCCAGCAGCCACCTCAATCAAGCTTTCTTT
>TRBV6-1|.|TRBJ1-6|.
CASSEVSVYNSPLHF
TGTGCCAGCAGTGAAGTGTCCGTCTATAATTCACCCCTCCACTTT
>TRBV5-1|.|TRBJ2-5|.
CASSLGGQETQYF
TGCGCCAGCAGCTTGGGGGGTCAAGAGACCCAGTACTTC
>TRBV18|TRBD1|TRBJ2-3|.
CASSPTGTANTDTQYF
TGTGCCAGCTCACCCACCGGGACAGCGAACACAGATACGCAGTATTTT
>TRBV20-1|.|TRBJ2-5|.
CSASQTFSETQYF
TGCAGTGCTAGTCAGACGTTTTCAGAGACCCAGTACTTC
>TRBV18|.|TRBJ2-7|.
CASSPDSLYEQYF
TGTGCCAGCTCACCCGACAGTCTCTACGAGCAGTACTTC
>TRBV9|.|TRBJ1-3|few
CASSAGSGNTIYF
TGTGCCAGCAGTGCCGGCTCTGGAAACACCATATATTTT
>TRBV7-2|TRBD2|TRBJ2-2|.
CASSPPPGGPGELFF
TGTGCCAGCAGCCCCCCTCCGGGGGGGCCCGGGGAGCTGTTTTTT
>TRBV7-2|TRBD1|TRBJ2-7|.
CASSLEVGTGYYEQYF
TGTGCCAGCAGCTTAGAGGTTGGGACAGGTTACTACGAGCAGTACTTC
>TRBV5-6|TRBD2|TRBJ2-3|once
CASSLKLVAGGSSTDTQYF
TGTGCCAGCAGCCTTAAGTTGGTAGCGGGGGGGTCTAGCACAGATACGCAGTATTTT
>TRBV6-5|.|TRBJ1-3|.
CASSMVPSGNTIYF
TGTGCCAGCAGTATGGTCCCCTCTGGAAACACCATATATTTT
>TRBV7-9|TRBD1|TRBJ2-7|.
CASAGGNEQYF
TGTGCCAGCGCAGGGGGTAACGAGCAGTACTTC
>TRBV25-1|TRBD2|TRBJ2-1|.
CASSGIAGGLNEQFF
TGTGCCAGCAGTGGAATAGCGGGGGGACTCAATGAGCAGTTCTTC
>TRBV15|TRBD1|TRBJ1-5|.
CATSRGQENQPQHF
TGTGCCACCAGCCGGGGACAGGAGAATCAGCCCCAGCATTTT
>TRBV18|.|TRBJ2-2|few
CASSPRDVELFF
TGTGCCAGCTCACCCCGGGACGTTGAGCTGTTTTTT
>TRBV7-9|TRBD1|TRBJ2-7|.
CASSGPGQGRAYEQYF
TGTGCCAGCAGCGGCCCGGGACAGGGGCGCGCCTACGAGCAGTACTTC
>TRBV5-6|.|TRBJ1-4|.
CASSLRANEKLFF
TGTGCCAGCAGCTTGCGGGCTAATGAAAAACTGTTTTTT
>TRBV5-4|.|TRBJ2-7|.
CASSSEVGGGVDQYF
TGTGCCAGCAGCTCGGAGGTTGGCGGGGGCGTCGATCAGTACTTC
>TRBV27|.|TRBJ2-2|.
CASSFHGGSAGELFF
TGTGCCAGCAGTTTCCATGGGGGATCGGCCGGGGAGCTGTTTTTT
>TRBV29-1|TRBD1|TRBJ2-1|.
CSGCTQGNEQFF
TGCAGCGGCTGCACACAGGGGAATGAGCAGTTCTTC
>TRBV27|.|TRBJ2-3|.
CASSLIGGDTQYF
TGTGCCAGCAGTTTAATCGGGGGAGATACGCAGTATTTT
>TRBV11-3|TRBD2|TRBJ2-2|.
CASSFRGGTGELFF
TGTGCCAGCAGCTTCCGGGGGGGGACCGGGGAGCTGTTTTTT
>TRBV12-3/TRBV12-4|.|TRBJ1-1|.
CASSFGEPEAFF
TGTGCCAGCAGTTTCGGGGAGCCTGAAGCTTTCTTT
>TRBV6-2/TRBV6-3|TRBD2|TRBJ2-2|.
CASSGRLAGTANTGELFF
TGTGCCAGCAGCGGTAGGCTAGCGGGGACGGCGAACACCGGGGAGCTGTTTTTT